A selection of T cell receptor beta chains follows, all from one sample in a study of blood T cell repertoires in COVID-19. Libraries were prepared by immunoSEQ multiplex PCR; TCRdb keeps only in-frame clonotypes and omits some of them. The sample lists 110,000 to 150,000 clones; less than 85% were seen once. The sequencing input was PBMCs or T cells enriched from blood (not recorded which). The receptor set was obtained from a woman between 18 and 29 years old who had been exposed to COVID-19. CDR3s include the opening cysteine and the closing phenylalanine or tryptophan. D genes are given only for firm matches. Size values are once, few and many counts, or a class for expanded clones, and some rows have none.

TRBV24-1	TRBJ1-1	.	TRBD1	CATSDRQGEAFF	TGTGCCACCAGTGATCGACAGGGTGAAGCTTTCTTT
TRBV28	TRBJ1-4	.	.	CASSLGQSTNEKLFF	TGTGCCAGCAGTTTAGGACAGTCAACTAATGAAAAACTGTTTTTT
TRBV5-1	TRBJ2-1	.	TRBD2	CASRTGYLAGDNEQFF	TGCGCCAGCAGGACGGGGTACCTAGCGGGTGACAATGAGCAGTTCTTC
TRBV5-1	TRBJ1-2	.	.	CASSLPGDGYGYTF	TGCGCCAGCAGCTTGCCGGGGGATGGGTATGGCTACACCTTC
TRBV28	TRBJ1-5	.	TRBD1	CASSPDRVNQPQHF	TGTGCCAGCAGTCCCGACAGGGTCAATCAGCCCCAGCATTTT
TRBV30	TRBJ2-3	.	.	CAWSVSGSTDTQYF	TGTGCCTGGAGTGTAAGCGGGAGCACAGATACGCAGTATTTT
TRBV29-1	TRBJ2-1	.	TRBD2	CSVDPRLAGVNEQFF	TGCAGCGTTGATCCGAGACTAGCGGGAGTAAATGAGCAGTTCTTC
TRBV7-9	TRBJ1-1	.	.	CASSFGGDTEAFF	TGTGCCAGCAGCTTTGGGGGGGACACTGAAGCTTTCTTT
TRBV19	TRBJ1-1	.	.	CASSETRANTEAFF	TGTGCCAGTAGTGAAACCAGGGCGAACACTGAAGCTTTCTTT
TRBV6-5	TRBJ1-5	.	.	CASSRSNQPQHF	TGTGCCAGCAGCAGGAGCAATCAGCCCCAGCATTTT
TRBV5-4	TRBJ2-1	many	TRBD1	CASSSRDRYNEQFF	TGTGCCAGCAGCTCGAGGGACAGATACAATGAGCAGTTCTTC
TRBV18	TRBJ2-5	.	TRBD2	CASAVAGGPLETQYF	TGTGCCAGCGCTGTAGCGGGAGGGCCTTTGGAGACCCAGTACTTC
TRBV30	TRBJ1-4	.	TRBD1	CAWRTAGTGNEKLFF	TGTGCCTGGAGGACCGCCGGGACAGGGAATGAAAAACTGTTTTTT
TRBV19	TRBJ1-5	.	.	CASSKTGVNQPQHF	TGTGCCAGTAGCAAAACAGGAGTCAATCAGCCCCAGCATTTT
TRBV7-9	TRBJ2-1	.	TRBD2	CASSFPSGRGSEQFF	TGTGCCAGCAGCTTCCCTAGCGGGAGGGGTAGTGAGCAGTTCTTC
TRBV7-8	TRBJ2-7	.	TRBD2	CASSLQSGTRESYEQYF	TGTGCCAGCAGCTTACAAAGCGGGACTAGAGAATCCTACGAGCAGTACTTC
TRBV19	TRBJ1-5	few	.	CASNFLGHQPQHF	TGTGCCAGTAATTTTTTGGGCCATCAGCCCCAGCATTTT
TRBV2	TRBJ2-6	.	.	CASSPGSGANVLTF	TGTGCCAGCAGCCCGGGCTCTGGGGCCAACGTCCTGACTTTC
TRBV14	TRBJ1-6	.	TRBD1	CASSQLGQGNSPLHF	TGTGCCAGCAGCCAACTTGGACAGGGTAATTCACCCCTCCACTTT
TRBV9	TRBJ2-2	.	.	CASSVGGSDGTGELFF	TGTGCCAGCAGCGTAGGGGGTAGCGACGGAACCGGGGAGCTGTTTTTT
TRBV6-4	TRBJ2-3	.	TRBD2	CASSESGGSTDTQYF	TGTGCCAGCAGTGAGAGCGGGGGGAGCACAGATACGCAGTATTTT
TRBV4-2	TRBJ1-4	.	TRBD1	CASSPGTGSTNEKLFF	TGTGCCAGCAGTCCCGGGACAGGGTCGACTAATGAAAAACTGTTTTTT
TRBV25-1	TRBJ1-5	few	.	CASSDRVEQPQHF	TGTGCCAGCAGTGACAGGGTTGAGCAGCCCCAGCATTTT
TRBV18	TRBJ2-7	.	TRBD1	CASSPQTGVGEQYF	TGTGCCAGCTCACCACAGACAGGGGTTGGCGAGCAGTACTTC
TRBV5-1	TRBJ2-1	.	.	CASSKTSSNNEQFF	TGCGCCAGCAGCAAAACTAGCTCAAACAATGAGCAGTTCTTC
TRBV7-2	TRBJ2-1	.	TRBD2	CASSLLSGAKYNEQFF	TGTGCCAGCAGCTTATTGAGCGGGGCCAAGTACAATGAGCAGTTCTTC
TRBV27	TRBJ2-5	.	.	CASSPPSRETQYF	TGTGCCAGCAGTCCGCCCTCCCGGGAGACCCAGTACTTC
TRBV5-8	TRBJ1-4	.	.	CASSLPGQSNEKLFF	TGTGCCAGCAGCTTGCCAGGACAGTCTAATGAAAAACTGTTTTTT
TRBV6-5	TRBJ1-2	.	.	CASSYPEYEANYGYTF	TGTGCCAGCAGTTACCCCGAGTACGAAGCTAACTATGGCTACACCTTC
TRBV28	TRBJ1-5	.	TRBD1	CASSFTTGVSNQPQHF	TGTGCCAGCAGCTTTACGACAGGGGTTAGCAATCAGCCCCAGCATTTT
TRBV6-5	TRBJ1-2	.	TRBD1	CASSPDAGTGVYTF	TGTGCCAGCAGTCCAGACGCGGGGACAGGAGTCTACACCTTC
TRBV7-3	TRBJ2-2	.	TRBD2	CASSSGLAGVGELFF	TGTGCCAGCAGCTCTGGACTAGCGGGAGTTGGGGAGCTGTTTTTT
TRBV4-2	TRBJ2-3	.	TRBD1	CASSQGGTGESTDTQYF	TGTGCCAGCAGCCAAGGAGGGACAGGGGAAAGCACAGATACGCAGTATTTT
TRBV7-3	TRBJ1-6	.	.	CASSLGALYNSPLHF	TGTGCCAGCAGCTTAGGGGCTCTCTATAATTCACCCCTCCACTTT
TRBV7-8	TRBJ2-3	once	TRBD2	CASRGTSGPTDTQYF	TGTGCCAGCAGGGGGACTAGCGGACCCACAGATACGCAGTATTTT
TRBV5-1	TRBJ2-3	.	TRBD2	CASSLELAGLDTQYF	TGCGCCAGCAGCTTGGAATTAGCGGGTCTGGATACGCAGTATTTT
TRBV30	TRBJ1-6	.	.	CAWTGQGRTPLHF	TGTGCCTGGACGGGCCAGGGGAGAACACCCCTCCACTTT
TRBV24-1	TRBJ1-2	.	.	CATSDSQGQRGYTF	TGTGCCACCAGTGATTCTCAGGGGCAACGGGGCTACACCTTC
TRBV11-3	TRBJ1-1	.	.	CASSLGGETEAFF	TGTGCCAGCAGCTTAGGGGGGGAGACTGAAGCTTTCTTT